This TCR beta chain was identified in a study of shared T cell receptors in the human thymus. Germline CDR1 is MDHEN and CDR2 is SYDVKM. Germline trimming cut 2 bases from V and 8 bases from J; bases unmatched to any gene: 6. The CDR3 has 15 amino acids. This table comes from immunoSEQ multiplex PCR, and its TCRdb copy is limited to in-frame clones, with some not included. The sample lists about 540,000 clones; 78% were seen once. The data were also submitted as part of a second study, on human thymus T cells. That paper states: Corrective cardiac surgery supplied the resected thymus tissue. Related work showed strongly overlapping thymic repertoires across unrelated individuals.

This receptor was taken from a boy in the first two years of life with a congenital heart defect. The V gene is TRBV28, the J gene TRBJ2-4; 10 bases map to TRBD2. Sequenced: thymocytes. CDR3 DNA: TGTGCCAGCAGTTTAAGAACTAGCGGGATGGACATTCAGTACTTC. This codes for CASSLRTSGMDIQYF.